This entry features one TCR beta chain sequence. What it recognizes is unknown. This entry belongs to a study of graft-versus-host responses after intestinal transplantation. V gave up 6 bases and J gave up 6 bases, with 12 bases separating them. The CDR3 is 12 amino acids. The germline CDR1 and CDR2 sequences are MGHDK and SYGVNS. This table comes from immunoSEQ multiplex PCR, and its TCRdb copy is limited to in-frame clones, with some not included. The data show 65,000 to 90,000 clones, with approximately 90% seen just once and 7.6% held by the top ten. Source: unstimulated CD8+ T cells sorted from spleen or lymph node cells, taken before transplant. This rearrangement joins TRBV25-1 to TRBJ2-7, with a tentative D call TRBD1 (8 bases). The sequence was obtained from a human donor who was the organ donor for an intestinal transplant. The CDR3 DNA follows: TGTGCCAGCAGAACAGGGGGGGTCGAGCAGTACTTC. Amino acid sequence: CASRTGGVEQYF.